These T cell receptor beta chains were read from a single sample in a study of neurological immune-mediated disorders. MiXCR, run by TCRdb on the 5' RACE reads, gives a single entry per CDR3 protein. In the table there are roughly 100,000 distinct CDR3 sequences, around 3.4% of which are singletons. Sequenced input: PBMCs. These receptors originate from a woman under 30 with multiple sclerosis. Each CDR3 is given with its conserved first and last residue. Each record gives: J gene, clone size, V gene, D gene, CDR3 protein, CDR3 DNA. The D gene is left open where the match is weak. A clone size is listed for some rows: how often the clone was seen (once, few, many), or a class if it is expanded.

j_call: TRBJ2-1; clone_size: many; v_call: TRBV20-1; d_call: NA; cdr3_aa: CSAAGTGVEGNEQFF; cdr3_nt: TGCAGTGCAGCGGGTACAGGGGTTGAAGGCAATGAGCAGTTCTTC
j_call: TRBJ2-7; clone_size: many; v_call: TRBV7-2; d_call: TRBD2; cdr3_aa: CASSPDAGGLSYEQYF; cdr3_nt: TGTGCCAGCAGCCCCGACGCGGGAGGGCTTTCCTACGAGCAGTACTTC
j_call: TRBJ2-5; clone_size: many; v_call: TRBV4-2; d_call: TRBD1; cdr3_aa: CASSQGRGQETQYF; cdr3_nt: TGTGCCAGCAGCCAAGGCAGGGGGCAGGAGACCCAGTACTTC
j_call: TRBJ2-3; clone_size: many; v_call: TRBV11-2; d_call: NA; cdr3_aa: CASSFRASDTQYF; cdr3_nt: TGTGCCAGCAGCTTCCGAGCCTCAGATACGCAGTATTTT
j_call: TRBJ1-6; clone_size: many; v_call: TRBV20-1; d_call: TRBD1; cdr3_aa: CSAPQGGSYNSPLHF; cdr3_nt: TGCAGTGCTCCCCAGGGGGGCTCCTATAATTCACCCCTCCACTTT
j_call: TRBJ1-1; clone_size: many; v_call: TRBV3-1; d_call: NA; cdr3_aa: CASSPDNKPEAFF; cdr3_nt: TGTGCCAGCAGCCCAGACAACAAACCTGAAGCTTTCTTT
j_call: TRBJ2-5; clone_size: many; v_call: TRBV13; d_call: NA; cdr3_aa: CASSLLGTADGTQYF; cdr3_nt: TGTGCCAGCAGTCTCCTCGGGACGGCAGACGGGACCCAGTACTTC
j_call: TRBJ2-3; clone_size: many; v_call: TRBV5-1; d_call: NA; cdr3_aa: CASSYGTFEDTQYF; cdr3_nt: TGCGCCAGCAGCTACGGGACATTCGAAGATACGCAGTATTTT
j_call: TRBJ2-2; clone_size: many; v_call: TRBV6-5; d_call: TRBD2; cdr3_aa: CASTVAGGGGELFF; cdr3_nt: TGTGCCAGCACCGTAGCGGGAGGGGGCGGGGAGCTGTTTTTT
j_call: TRBJ2-1; clone_size: many; v_call: TRBV9; d_call: NA; cdr3_aa: CASSVVPAGAPEQFF; cdr3_nt: TGTGCCAGCAGCGTAGTCCCTGCAGGGGCCCCTGAGCAGTTCTTC
j_call: TRBJ1-5; clone_size: many; v_call: TRBV7-2; d_call: NA; cdr3_aa: CASSLSRQPQHF; cdr3_nt: TGTGCCAGCAGCTTAAGCCGTCAGCCCCAGCATTTT
j_call: TRBJ2-7; clone_size: many; v_call: TRBV20-1; d_call: NA; cdr3_aa: CSAREGPNPSYEQYF; cdr3_nt: TGCAGTGCTAGAGAGGGTCCGAACCCTTCCTACGAGCAGTACTTC
j_call: TRBJ2-3; clone_size: many; v_call: TRBV5-1; d_call: NA; cdr3_aa: CASSWADTQYF; cdr3_nt: TGCGCCAGCAGCTGGGCGGATACGCAGTATTTT
j_call: TRBJ1-5; clone_size: many; v_call: TRBV15; d_call: TRBD1; cdr3_aa: CATSKMTGGNQPQHF; cdr3_nt: TGTGCCACCAGCAAGATGACAGGGGGCAATCAGCCCCAGCATTTT
j_call: TRBJ2-1; clone_size: many; v_call: TRBV2; d_call: NA; cdr3_aa: CASSDSGASYNEQFF; cdr3_nt: TGTGCCAGCAGTGACTCGGGGGCCTCCTACAATGAGCAGTTCTTC
j_call: TRBJ2-5; clone_size: many; v_call: TRBV7-9; d_call: NA; cdr3_aa: CASTPGIGASGYQETQYF; cdr3_nt: TGTGCCAGCACCCCTGGAATTGGGGCCTCTGGATATCAAGAGACCCAGTACTTC
j_call: TRBJ2-3; clone_size: NA; v_call: TRBV28; d_call: TRBD1; cdr3_aa: CASSLHGQATSTDTQYF; cdr3_nt: TGTGCCAGCAGTTTACATGGACAGGCGACTAGCACAGATACGCAGTATTTT
j_call: TRBJ2-5; clone_size: many; v_call: TRBV5-1; d_call: NA; cdr3_aa: CASSLGVEETQYF; cdr3_nt: TGCGCCAGCAGCTTGGGAGTAGAAGAGACCCAGTACTTC
j_call: TRBJ1-5; clone_size: many; v_call: TRBV7-8; d_call: NA; cdr3_aa: CASSLGGTAHQPQHF; cdr3_nt: TGTGCCAGCAGCTTAGGGGGGACTGCTCATCAGCCCCAGCATTTT
j_call: TRBJ2-1; clone_size: many; v_call: TRBV7-8; d_call: NA; cdr3_aa: CASSLAGGTRFF; cdr3_nt: TGTGCCAGCAGCTTAGCGGGGGGGACAAGGTTCTTC
j_call: TRBJ1-1; clone_size: many; v_call: TRBV5-1; d_call: TRBD1; cdr3_aa: CASSLGGGWNTEAFF; cdr3_nt: TGCGCCAGCAGCTTGGGAGGGGGCTGGAACACTGAAGCTTTCTTT
j_call: TRBJ1-5; clone_size: NA; v_call: TRBV19; d_call: NA; cdr3_aa: CASSGTHNSNQPQHF; cdr3_nt: TGTGCCAGTAGTGGTACACACAATAGCAATCAGCCCCAGCATTTT
j_call: TRBJ1-1; clone_size: many; v_call: TRBV12-3/TRBV12-4; d_call: NA; cdr3_aa: CASSLTGDTEAFF; cdr3_nt: TGCGCCAGCAGCCTAACCGGGGATACTGAAGCTTTCTTT
j_call: TRBJ2-5; clone_size: many; v_call: TRBV5-1; d_call: TRBD2; cdr3_aa: CASSLGLAGDQTQYF; cdr3_nt: TGCGCCAGCAGCCTAGGACTAGCGGGGGATCAGACCCAGTACTTC
j_call: TRBJ2-7; clone_size: many; v_call: TRBV5-6; d_call: NA; cdr3_aa: CASSVHSYSSEQYF; cdr3_nt: TGTGCCAGCAGCGTACATTCTTATTCCTCCGAGCAGTACTTC
j_call: TRBJ2-6; clone_size: many; v_call: TRBV5-5; d_call: TRBD1; cdr3_aa: CASSLAGGASGANVLTF; cdr3_nt: TGTGCCAGCAGCTTGGCAGGGGGCGCCTCTGGGGCCAACGTCCTGACTTTC